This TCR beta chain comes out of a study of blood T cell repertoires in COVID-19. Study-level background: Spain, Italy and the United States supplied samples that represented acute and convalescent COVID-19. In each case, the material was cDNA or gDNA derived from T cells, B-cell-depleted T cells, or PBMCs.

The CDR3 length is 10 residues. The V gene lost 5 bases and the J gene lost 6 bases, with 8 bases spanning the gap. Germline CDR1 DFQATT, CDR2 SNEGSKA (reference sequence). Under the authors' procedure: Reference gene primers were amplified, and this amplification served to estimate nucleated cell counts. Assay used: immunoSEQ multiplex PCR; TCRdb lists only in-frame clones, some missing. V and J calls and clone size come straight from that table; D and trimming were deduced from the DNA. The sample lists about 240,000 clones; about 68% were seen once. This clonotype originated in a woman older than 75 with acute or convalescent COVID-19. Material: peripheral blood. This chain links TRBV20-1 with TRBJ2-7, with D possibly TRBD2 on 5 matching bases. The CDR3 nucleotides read TGCAGTGCTCTACGGGGCGAGCAGTACTTC. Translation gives CSALRGEQYF.